Listed below are T cell receptor beta chains from one sample, sequenced in a study of tumor-infiltrating lymphocytes in primary liver carcinoma. TCRdb ran MiXCR on the multiplex PCR reads and lists one entry per CDR3 protein. This sample carries 90,000 to 100,000 distinct CDR3 sequences, 55% to 75% of them seen once, and the ten largest clones take around 9.5%. The sequencing sample was made of liver tumor tissue from sampling region 5. The receptors originated from a woman aged 55-75 years with primary liver carcinoma and hepatitis B virus infection. The CDR3 runs from the conserved cysteine through the conserved F or W. Each record gives: V gene, J gene, clone size, D gene, CDR3 DNA, CDR3 protein. The D gene is left open where the match is weak. For some rows the clone size is stated as once, few or many, or as a class when expanded; others skip it.

TRBV18,TRBJ2-1,few,.,TGTGCCAGCTCACCATACACTGGACGGGACAATGAGCAGTTCTTC,CASSPYTGRDNEQFF
TRBV12-3/TRBV12-4,TRBJ1-1,many,TRBD1,TGTGCCAGCAGTACCGGACAGGGGGTCACTGAAGCTTTCTTT,CASSTGQGVTEAFF
TRBV5-1,TRBJ1-5,.,.,TGCGCCAGCAGCTTGTTAGGGGCCCCGAATCAGCCCCAGCATTTT,CASSLLGAPNQPQHF
TRBV28,TRBJ1-6,.,.,TGTGCCAGTGGAGACACCTTGAATTCGCCCCTCCACTTT,CASGDTLNSPLHF
TRBV29-1,TRBJ2-1,.,TRBD2,TGCGGCATTGAACGGCTAGCGGGAGAGGATAATGAGCAGTTCTTC,CGIERLAGEDNEQFF
TRBV5-1,TRBJ1-2,.,.,TGCGCCAGCAGATTGACAGATGCTAACTATGGCTACATCTTC,CASRLTDANYGYIF
TRBV11-2,TRBJ2-7,.,TRBD1,TGTGCCTGCAGCCTGGCCCGGGACAGGCAGTACTTC,CACSLARDRQYF
TRBV11-3,TRBJ2-7,.,.,TGTGCCAACAGCTCCCGGGACGGGACCTACGAACAGTACTTC,CANSSRDGTYEQYF
TRBV12-3/TRBV12-4,TRBJ2-1,.,TRBD2,TGTGCCAGCACCCGAGCCCGGGGGGACTACAGTGAGCGGTTCTTC,CASTRARGDYSERFF
TRBV12-3/TRBV12-4,TRBJ2-6,.,.,TGTGCCAGCAGATCCGCTGGGGCCAACGTCCTGACTTTC,CASRSAGANVLTF
TRBV20-1,TRBJ1-1,few,TRBD1,TGCAGTGCTAGAGGGGGACAGGGGCTTGGCCTTGGCACTGAAGCTTTCTTT,CSARGGQGLGLGTEAFF
TRBV28,TRBJ2-2,.,TRBD2,TGTGCTAGTATCCAAGCGGGAGTCGGTGACACCGGGGAGCTGTTTTTT,CASIQAGVGDTGELFF
TRBV4-2,TRBJ2-7,.,.,TGTGCCAGCAGCCAAGATCGAGGAGGTATAGGGTCCTACGAGCAGTACTTC,CASSQDRGGIGSYEQYF
TRBV11-2,TRBJ1-6,few,.,TGTGTCAGTCGCGGGGGGTATAATTCACCCCTCCACTTT,CVSRGGYNSPLHF
TRBV27,TRBJ2-7,.,.,TGTGCCAGCAGTTTTAGGGGAGTACCGTACGAGCAGTACTTC,CASSFRGVPYEQYF
TRBV6-5,TRBJ2-1,once,.,TGTGCCAGCACTACGAGTGGGCTATACAATGAGCAGTTCTTC,CASTTSGLYNEQFF
TRBV4-1,TRBJ1-4,.,.,TGCGCCGGCAGCCAAGGAATGAGGCCAGCTGACTCGAATGAAAAACTGTTTTTT,CAGSQGMRPADSNEKLFF
TRBV6-1,TRBJ2-3,.,TRBD2,TGTCCCAGCAGCACTGGGACTAGTACCACAGATACGCAGTATTTT,CPSSTGTSTTDTQYF
TRBV4-1,TRBJ1-1,few,.,TGCGCCAGCAGTCAAGACCCACTGAGAGCCTTGAACACTGAAGCTTTCTTT,CASSQDPLRALNTEAFF
TRBV12-3/TRBV12-4,TRBJ2-7,.,TRBD2,TGTGCCAGCAGGCGTGGCGGGAGGGACGATCAGTACTTC,CASRRGGRDDQYF
TRBV5-4,TRBJ1-3,many,TRBD1,TGTGCCAGCAGCTTGCAGGGGGGCTCTGGAAACACCATATATTTT,CASSLQGGSGNTIYF
TRBV5-6,TRBJ2-1,.,.,TGTGCCAGCAGCGACCGAAGCTGGAGCTCCTATAATGAGCAGTTCTTC,CASSDRSWSSYNEQFF
TRBV7-8,TRBJ1-4,.,.,TGTGCCAGCAGCACGCGGAGAGCAACTAATGAAAAACTGCTTTTT,CASSTRRATNEKLLF
TRBV6-1,TRBJ2-2,.,TRBD1,TGTGTCAGCCCCGGACAGGGAGACACCAGGGAGCTGTTTTTT,CVSPGQGDTRELFF
TRBV5-1,TRBJ2-6,once,.,TGCGCCAGCAGCAAAACTAGCTCTGGGGTCAACGTCCTGACTTTC,CASSKTSSGVNVLTF
TRBV2,TRBJ2-7,few,TRBD1,TGTGCCAGCACCCGGGACAGGGGGCTCGAGCAGTACTTC,CASTRDRGLEQYF
TRBV29-1,TRBJ2-3,many,.,TGCAGCGTCGAGGGGCGGGTGATAGATACGCAGTATTTT,CSVEGRVIDTQYF
TRBV18,TRBJ1-1,few,.,TGTGCCAGCTCCCCAATAGGGGCTGGCACTGAAGCTTTCTTT,CASSPIGAGTEAFF
TRBV4-1,TRBJ2-2,many,TRBD2,TGCGCCAGCAGCCAAGGGACTAGCGGGATCGGGGAGCTGTTTTTT,CASSQGTSGIGELFF
TRBV5-1,TRBJ2-2,.,TRBD2,TGCTCCAGCAAGCCGACTAGCGGGACTAACGGGGAGCTGTTTTTT,CSSKPTSGTNGELFF
TRBV29-1,TRBJ2-1,.,TRBD2,TGCAGTGTTGAAGGGACTAGCAGGGTTTTCCGTTACAATGAGCAGTTCTTC,CSVEGTSRVFRYNEQFF
TRBV7-9,TRBJ1-3,.,.,TGTGCCAGCAGCTTGGGCAGGGGCTCTGCAAACACCATATATTTT,CASSLGRGSANTIYF
TRBV7-8,TRBJ2-7,many,.,TGTGCCAGCAGCTTAATTCTGGGGTTAGCCTACGAGCAGTACTTC,CASSLILGLAYEQYF
TRBV11-2,TRBJ2-7,once,TRBD2,TGTACCAGCAGCCCAAGCGGGGCGGGTGCCGAGCTGTACTTC,CTSSPSGAGAELYF
TRBV10-1,TRBJ2-5,.,TRBD2,TGTGCCAGCAGTGAGTCTACCGGCGGGAGGGAGACCCAGTACTTC,CASSESTGGRETQYF
TRBV11-2,TRBJ1-1,.,.,TGTGCCAGCAGCCCAGCCGGGGGGGCGCGTGCCACTGAAGCTTTCTTT,CASSPAGGARATEAFF
TRBV24-1,TRBJ2-3,.,TRBD2,TGTGCCACCAGTGATTTCGAATACGGGAGGGCGTCAGATACGCAGTATTTT,CATSDFEYGRASDTQYF
TRBV11-2,TRBJ1-6,.,.,TGTGTCAGCAGGCCTAGCTATAATTCACCCCTCCACTTT,CVSRPSYNSPLHF
TRBV19,TRBJ2-1,few,TRBD2,TGTGCCAGTACCCCCTCCCCGGGACTAGCGGGATCCCACAATGAGCAGTTCTTC,CASTPSPGLAGSHNEQFF
TRBV11-2,TRBJ2-7,.,.,TGTGCCAACAGCTCCCTTCAGCTTTCCGCCGAGCAGTACTTC,CANSSLQLSAEQYF
TRBV7-8,TRBJ2-1,.,TRBD2,TGTGCCGGCAGCCCCCTGAGCGGGAGAATGGGAAGTGAGCAGTTCTTC,CAGSPLSGRMGSEQFF